This note documents a single T cell receptor beta chain sequence. The ends were cut back, 1 base at V and 0 bases at J, with 4 bases in the middle. The CDR3 is 13 amino acids. Germline values: CDR1 SGHRS, CDR2 YFSETQ. This record comes from a study of cytomegalovirus exposure and HLA in healthy donors. Amplification used 60 Vbeta primers and 13 Jbeta primers. Some clones are missing from TCRdb's copy, which holds only in-frame ones; the method was immunoSEQ multiplex PCR. The sample holds around 90,000 clones; 62% are singletons and the top ten take around 5.5%. The rearrangement joins TRBV5-1 to TRBJ2-5; D not certain. This sequence originates from a woman younger than 45 in good health and CMV-seropositive. The sequenced sample was PBMCs. In DNA, the CDR3 is TGCGCCAGCAGCTTGACAGACCAAGAGACCCAGTACTTC. It yields the protein CASSLTDQETQYF. Full variable domain (remainder filled in from reference TRBV5-1 and TRBJ2-5): KAGVTQTPRYLIKTRGQQVTLSCSPISGHRSVSWYQQTPGQGLQFLFEYFSETQRNKGNFPGRFSGRQFSNSRSEMNVSTLELGDSALYLCASSLTDQETQYFGPGTRLLVL.